Shown below are 12 T cell receptor beta chains from a single sample sequenced in a study of blood T cell repertoires in COVID-19. Only in-frame clones appear in the TCRdb table, and some are missing; sequencing was by immunoSEQ multiplex PCR. The repertoire holds some 74,000 clones, with 80% to 95% as singletons. The sequencing input was peripheral blood. Receptors were obtained from a man between 45 and 60 years old with COVID-19, enrolled during active disease.

The J gene is TRBJ2-4, the V gene TRBV7-2; D is unclear. CDR3 length: 15 amino acids. CDR1 is SGHTA, CDR2 FQGNSA, per germline. The V end was cut by 2 bases, the J end by 0 bases, with 8 bases between. CDR3 DNA: TGTGCCAGCAGCTTATCCGGGTTAGCCAAAAACATTCAGTACTTC. Its protein is CASSLSGLAKNIQYF.

The chain employs TRBV13 and TRBJ2-3; the match to TRBD1 covers 9 bases. V dropped 2 bases and J dropped 4; count of bases not matched to a gene: 4. The CDR3 is made up of 15 amino acids. Germline-derived CDR1 and CDR2 are PRHDT and FYEKMQ (reference sequence). For the CDR3, the DNA is TGTGCCAGCAGCTTACGTGGGACAGGGTCAGATACGCAGTATTTT. Translated, it gives CASSLRGTGSDTQYF.

The rearrangement uses TRBV19 and TRBJ2-2, with 13 bases matching TRBD2. The CDR3 is 16 amino acids. The V gene end was trimmed by 4 bases and the J gene end by 7 bases; junction bases not matched to a gene: 6. Germline CDR1 reads LNHDA; CDR2 reads SQIVND (reference sequence). The CDR3 loop reads CASSRGLAGEFGELFF. CDR3 nucleotide sequence: TGTGCCAGTAGTAGAGGACTAGCGGGAGAGTTCGGGGAGCTGTTTTTT.

The chain links TRBV19 to TRBJ2-3, with D possibly matching TRBD1 (6 bases). V was clipped by 6 bases and J by 1 base, with 11 bases between them. The CDR3 consists of 14 residues. Germline CDR1 is LNHDA and CDR2 is SQIVND (reference sequence). CDR3: CASRTGQRTDTQYF. CDR3 in DNA: TGTGCCAGTAGGACGGGACAACGCACAGATACGCAGTATTTT.

The chain links TRBV19 to TRBJ2-5, with D possibly TRBD1 on 6 matching bases. The V end lost 4 bases, the J end lost 3 bases, and 18 bases lay between the germline ends. Per germline, CDR1 LNHDA and CDR2 SQIVND (reference sequence). The CDR3 loop spans 16 amino acids. Here the CDR3 DNA reads TGTGCCAGTAGTAACGGACAGCCAAATTTAAAAGAGACCCAGTACTTC. This sequence encodes CASSNGQPNLKETQYF.

The chain has TRBV18 and TRBJ1-4, with 8 positions matching TRBD1. Per the germline V gene, CDR1 is KGHSH and CDR2 is LQKENI. The CDR3 sequence is 14 residues long. J was trimmed by 8 bases and V by 3 bases; bases with no gene match: 5. DNA for the CDR3: TGTGCCAGCTCACCGACAGGGGTTAAGGAAAAACTGTTTTTT. It is translated as CASSPTGVKEKLFF.

The chain is built from TRBV5-1 and TRBJ2-2; the D gene is possibly TRBD2 (6 bases). This CDR3 has 15 residues. Germline lookup yields CDR1 SGHRS and CDR2 YFSETQ. Trimming pared 5 bases from V and 1 base from J, leaving 12 bases between. CDR3 sequence reads: CASSSGLMNTGELFF. CDR3 nucleotides: TGCGCCAGCAGTTCGGGACTTATGAACACCGGGGAGCTGTTTTTT.

The chain's CDR3 is CASSSSLLARGADTQYF. In DNA, the CDR3 is TGTGCCAGCAGCTCATCTTTACTAGCGCGGGGGGCAGATACGCAGTATTTT. J is TRBJ2-3 and V is TRBV11-2; 8 nucleotides agree with TRBD2. This CDR3 is built from 17 residues. Germline V lookup: CDR1 SGHAT, CDR2 FQNNGV. After removal of 4 bases from V and 4 bases from J, the junction contained 13 bases not matched to a gene.

The chain recombines TRBV7-8 with TRBJ2-5; 8 bases fit TRBD2. The CDR3 covers 15 residues. V lost 1 base and J lost 5; bases outside the gene matches: 6. CDR1 is SGHVS and CDR2 is FQNEAQ in the germline V gene. CDR3 loop: CASSLDGSGGETQYF. The CDR3 nucleotides read TGTGCCAGCAGCTTAGATGGCAGCGGGGGTGAGACCCAGTACTTC.

A single count supports this clone. V usage is TRBV5-5 and J usage is TRBJ2-5; D call uncertain. The CDR3 contains 15 residues. Per the germline V gene, CDR1 is SGHKS and CDR2 is YYEKEE (reference sequence). V was pared by 2 bases and J by 5 bases, with 16 bases between. In DNA form, the CDR3 reads TGTGCCAGCAGCTTTCAGTCGTGGTCAGTGGAGACCCAGTACTTC. This encodes CASSFQSWSVETQYF.

With regard to this clone: The same CDR3 also results from other DNA sequences found in this sample. The gene calls are TRBV29-1 and TRBJ1-1; D remains unclear. The CDR3 covers 13 residues. The V end lost 0 bases, the J end lost 0 bases, and 5 bases lay between the germline ends. In germline, CDR1 is SQVTM, CDR2 ANQGSEA. The DNA for the CDR3 is TGCAGCGTTGAAGAAAACATGAACACTGAAGCTTTCTTT. Amino acid sequence: CSVEENMNTEAFF.

The chain links TRBV4-3 to TRBJ2-6; D is uncertain. V lost 1 base and J 0 bases, leaving 10 bases between the germline ends. The germline gives CDR1 LGHNA, CDR2 YSLEER. CDR3 length equals 17 residues. In nucleotides, the CDR3 is TGCGCCAGCAGCCAAGGGCAGGTCGGCTCTGGGGCCAACGTCCTGACTTTC. It is translated as CASSQGQVGSGANVLTF.